The 25 T cell receptor beta chains presented below share a single source sample, sequenced in a study of T cells in Graves' hyperthyroidism and ophthalmopathy. Researchers took RNA transcripts and amplified the TCR beta CDR3 regions from them. A first-round RT-PCR of the TCR CDR3 used the HTBI primer set. MiXCR, applied by TCRdb to the multiplex PCR reads, yields one record per CDR3 protein. Of roughly 750,000 distinct CDR3 sequences in the sample, about 16% were seen once. Sequences were obtained from blood. These receptors came from a man aged 18 to 30 with Graves' hyperthyroidism.

This clonotype was observed many times. V usage is TRBV2 and J usage is TRBJ2-3, with TRBD2 matching 12 bases. There are 19 residues in the CDR3. Germline V lookup: CDR1 SNHLY, CDR2 FYNNEI. The ends lost 6 bases at V and 5 bases at J; junction bases unmatched: 18. CDR3 protein: CASSGRTSGTGPDEDTQYF. Here the CDR3 DNA reads TGTGCCAGCAGCGGGAGGACTAGCGGGACCGGGCCAGATGAAGATACGCAGTATTTT. Full variable domain (remainder filled in from reference TRBV2 and TRBJ2-3): EPEVTQTPSHQVTQMGQEVILRCVPISNHLYFYWYRQILGQKVEFLVSFYNNEISEKSEIFDDQFSVERPDGSNFTLKIRSTKLEDSAMYFCASSGRTSGTGPDEDTQYFGPGTRLTVL.

The table lists this clonotype with many counts. J is TRBJ2-2 and V is TRBV28; no reliable D call. The germline V gene has CDR1 MDHEN and CDR2 SYDVKM. The CDR3 spans 13 residues. V lost 5 bases, J lost 7 bases, and 11 bases lay in between. The CDR3 nucleotides are TGTGCCAGCAGTCAAGGAAACCACGGGGAGCTGTTTTTT. Its protein product is CASSQGNHGELFF. Supplemented by reference TRBV28 and TRBJ2-2, the full variable domain reads DVKVTQSSRYLVKRTGEKVFLECVQDMDHENMFWYRQDPGLGLRLIYFSYDVKMKEKGDIPEGYSVSREKKERFSLILESASTNQTSMYLCASSQGNHGELFFGEGSRLTVL.

This clonotype has more than one count but fewer than ten. This chain connects TRBV4-1 to TRBJ2-7; 12 nucleotides align to TRBD2. CDR3 length equals 16 residues. Germline-derived CDR1 and CDR2 are MGHRA and YSYEKL. Trimming removed 5 bases from V and 5 bases from J; junction bases left unmatched: 10. The CDR3 DNA follows: TGCGCCAGCAGCATATTCAGGACTAGCGGGATAGACGAGCAGTACTTC. It is translated as CASSIFRTSGIDEQYF.

This clonotype was seen repeatedly, ten times or more. The chain carries TRBV28 and TRBJ2-2; 9 nucleotides align to TRBD1. Losses at the gene ends were 6 bases for V and 5 bases for J; bases not matched to a gene: 10. The CDR3 runs 16 residues. Germline CDR1 is MDHEN and CDR2 is SYDVKM. The CDR3 DNA follows: TGTGCCAGCAGGGATCCGGGACAGGGAGTAACCGGGGAGCTGTTTTTT. It translates to CASRDPGQGVTGELFF.

This clonotype was counted a few times. The chain carries TRBV12-3 or TRBV12-4 and TRBJ2-1; D perhaps matches TRBD1 (5 bases). V shed 6 bases and J shed 3 bases, with 9 bases lying between them. This CDR3 spans 13 amino acids. CDR3 protein: CASRLDNYNEQFF. The CDR3 region has the DNA TGTGCCAGCAGACTGGACAACTACAATGAGCAGTTCTTC.

This clonotype has more than one count but fewer than ten. The J gene is TRBJ1-1, the V gene TRBV28; D is unclear. Germline lookup yields CDR1 MDHEN and CDR2 SYDVKM. V was clipped by 5 bases and J by 11 bases, with 12 bases between them. The CDR3 runs 11 residues. CDR3 DNA sequence: TGTGCCAGCAGTGGAGTCACGCGGGCTTTCTTT. Protein sequence: CASSGVTRAFF.

This chain uses TRBV20-1 with TRBJ2-1, with TRBD2 matching over 11 bases. Germline assignment: CDR1 DFQATT and CDR2 SNEGSKA (reference sequence). CDR3 size: 14 residues. J was trimmed by 4 bases and V by 5 bases; bases with no gene match: 4. In nucleotides, the CDR3 is TGCAGTGCTCCGACTAGCGGGATTTACAATGAGCAGTTCTTC. Translated: CSAPTSGIYNEQFF.

The sample holds many counts of this clonotype. V and J are TRBV4-1 and TRBJ2-1; D is perhaps TRBD2 (6 bases). The germline V and J ends were trimmed by 1 base and 3 bases, with 10 bases remaining between them. The CDR3 is 15 residues long. Per germline, CDR1 MGHRA and CDR2 YSYEKL. CDR3 sequence reads: CASSQGPSDYNEQFF. The CDR3 DNA reads as TGCGCCAGCAGCCAAGGGCCTAGCGACTACAATGAGCAGTTCTTC.

The chain combines TRBV5-4 with TRBJ1-2; TRBD1 matches at 8 bases. With 4 bases clipped from V and 8 bases from J, the junction kept 10 bases outside the gene matches. CDR3 size: 14 residues. CDR1 is SGHNT and CDR2 is YYREEE in the germline V gene (reference sequence). The CDR3 DNA sequence: TGTGCCAGCAGCCCGGACAGGGAGGCCCGGGGCTACACCTTC. Its protein is CASSPDREARGYTF.

This sequence joins TRBV7-9 and TRBJ2-5, with 8 bases aligning to TRBD2. The V gene's germline CDR1 is SEHNR and CDR2 FQNEAQ (reference sequence). V shed 4 bases, J shed 4 bases, and the junction held 23 bases outside the gene matches. The CDR3 is 20 residues long. DNA of the CDR3: TGTGCCAGCAGCTCTGCCCTATCCATGGCTAGCGGGTTGTATGTAGAGACCCAGTACTTC. This codes for CASSSALSMASGLYVETQYF.

This clonotype was seen repeatedly, ten times or more. V usage is TRBV11-2 and J usage is TRBJ2-5, with 8 bases matching TRBD1. CDR3 length equals 16 residues. Germline CDR1 and CDR2: SGHAT and FQNNGV. V was pared by 5 bases and J by 1 base, with 9 bases of the junction left unmatched. CDR3 sequence (DNA): TGTGCCAGCAGCCTCCGCCGGGGACAGGTCCAAGAGACCCAGTACTTC. Translated, it gives CASSLRRGQVQETQYF.

This clonotype was counted between two and nine times. The V gene is TRBV3-1, the J gene TRBJ1-6; D is unresolved. The CDR3 is made up of 15 amino acids. The germline CDR1 and CDR2 sequences are LGHDT and YNNKEL (reference sequence). The V and J ends lost 0 bases and 10 bases respectively, with 13 bases between them. The CDR3 DNA reads as TGTGCCAGCAGCCAAGATCTGGAGGAGCGGTCACCCCTCCACTTT. This gives the protein CASSQDLEERSPLHF. Full variable domain (rest looked up from reference TRBV3-1 and TRBJ1-6): DTAVSQTPKYLVTQMGNDKSIKCEQNLGHDTMYWYKQDSKKFLKIMFSYNNKELIINETVPNRFSPKSPDKAHLNLHINSLELGDSAVYFCASSQDLEERSPLHFGNGTRLTVT.

This clonotype came up many times. Here the CDR3 reads CASSVAGGTNYGYTF. The CDR3 DNA sequence: TGTGCCAGCAGCGTAGCGGGCGGGACTAACTATGGCTACACCTTC. The chain carries TRBV9 and TRBJ1-2; D is undetermined. This CDR3 is 15 amino acids long. The V end was cut by 0 bases, the J end by 0 bases, with 9 bases between. Germline values: CDR1 SGDLS, CDR2 YYNGEE.

The chain carries TRBV2 and TRBJ2-3, with 8 bases lining up with TRBD1. Trimming cost V 6 bases and J 7 bases; bases outside gene matches: 12. CDR3 length equals 15 residues. The germline V gene has CDR1 SNHLY and CDR2 FYNNEI. CDR3 loop: CASRDPGTGYNTQYF. DNA of the CDR3: TGTGCCAGCAGAGATCCCGGGACAGGCTATAATACGCAGTATTTT.

This clonotype was seen ten or more times. The chain uses TRBV7-2 and TRBJ2-3, with D perhaps TRBD1 or TRBD2 (5 bases each). Trimming stripped 1 base from V and 6 bases from J, with 8 bases between. Germline values: CDR1 SGHTA, CDR2 FQGNSA. The CDR3 sequence is 13 residues long. The CDR3 nucleotides read TGTGCCAGCAGCTTAGAGGGACGGGATACGCAGTATTTT. Translation: CASSLEGRDTQYF.

This clonotype was recorded at least ten times. The CDR3 is CASSLLDSATYNEQFF. CDR3 sequence (DNA): TGTGCCAGCAGCTTGTTGGACAGCGCTACCTACAATGAGCAGTTCTTC. The chain recombines TRBV11-1 with TRBJ2-1; D may be TRBD1 (6 bases). Germline CDR1 SGHAT, CDR2 FQDESV (reference sequence). The V end was cut by 3 bases, the J end by 2 bases, with 14 bases between. The CDR3 is 16 amino acids.

Ten or more counts support this clonotype. The genes are TRBV2 and TRBJ2-5; perhaps TRBD1 as D (7 bases). Germline CDR1 and CDR2: SNHLY and FYNNEI. This CDR3 contains 15 residues. V was clipped by 6 bases and J by 1 base, with 15 bases between them. The CDR3 reads CASRPAGQPQETQYF. CDR3 bases: TGTGCCAGCAGGCCCGCGGGACAGCCCCAAGAGACCCAGTACTTC. Filled out from reference TRBV2 and TRBJ2-5, the complete variable domain reads EPEVTQTPSHQVTQMGQEVILRCVPISNHLYFYWYRQILGQKVEFLVSFYNNEISEKSEIFDDQFSVERPDGSNFTLKIRSTKLEDSAMYFCASRPAGQPQETQYFGPGTRLLVL.

Ten or more counts support this clonotype. The chain is built from TRBV12-3 or TRBV12-4 and TRBJ1-1; no definite D call. V was clipped by 8 bases and J by 1 base, with 5 bases between them. CDR3 length: 11 amino acids. CDR3 in DNA: TGTGCCAGCGCAAGGAACACTGAAGCTTTCTTT. It codes for CASARNTEAFF.

As regards this clonotype: One junction end disagrees with the germline gene, perhaps due to a read error. V usage is TRBV27 and J usage is TRBJ2-1; D gene uncertain. CDR1 MNHEY and CDR2 SMNVEV come from the germline V gene (reference sequence). The CDR3 length is 16 residues. CDR3 nucleotide sequence: TGTGCCAGCGCTAGATTAACGGTCTGGTCCTACGATGAGCAGTTCTTC. It translates to CASARLTVWSYDEQFF.

The V gene is TRBV10-3, the J gene TRBJ2-1; maybe TRBD2 (6 bases). This CDR3 region has 16 residues. Trimming left V 1 base short and J 1 base short, with 11 bases between. From germline, CDR1 is ENHRY and CDR2 SYGVKD. This CDR3 reads CAISELAGRSYNEQFF. CDR3 DNA: TGTGCCATCAGTGAGTTGGCGGGACGTTCCTACAATGAGCAGTTCTTC.

This clonotype was counted a few times. The gene calls are TRBV2 and TRBJ2-1; TRBD2 agrees at 12 bases. This CDR3 has 16 residues. The V gene end was trimmed by 3 bases and the J gene end by 7 bases; junction bases not matched to a gene: 7. The germline V gene has CDR1 SNHLY and CDR2 FYNNEI. DNA for the CDR3: TGTGCCAGCAGTGATCTAGCGGGAGGGCAGAAGAATGAGCAGTTCTTC. Translating it yields CASSDLAGGQKNEQFF.

The chain recombines TRBV28 with TRBJ2-2, with 11 bases fitting TRBD1. The CDR3 totals 15 residues. The germline V gene encodes CDR1 MDHEN and CDR2 SYDVKM. CDR3 sequence reads: CSYRPGQGASGELFF. DNA of the CDR3: TGTTCTTACCGGCCCGGACAGGGGGCAAGCGGGGAGCTGTTTTTT. Looking up the rest from reference TRBV28 and TRBJ2-2 gives the full variable domain: DVKVTQSSRYLVKRTGEKVFLECVQDMDHENMFWYRQDPGLGLRLIYFSYDVKMKEKGDIPEGYSVSREKKERFSLILESASTNQTSMYLCSYRPGQGASGELFFGEGSRLTVL.

The sample holds many counts of this clonotype. This chain connects TRBV20-1 to TRBJ1-2; no definite D call. V lost 1 base, J lost 5 bases, and 14 bases lay in between. The CDR3 has 14 residues. The germline V gene encodes CDR1 DFQATT and CDR2 SNEGSKA (reference sequence). CDR3 residues: CSARAPVKLYGYTF. CDR3 nucleotide sequence: TGCAGTGCTAGAGCGCCCGTTAAGTTGTATGGCTACACCTTC.

This clonotype was picked up a small number of times. The V gene is TRBV24-1, the J gene TRBJ1-2, with 12 positions matching TRBD1. CDR1 KGHDR and CDR2 SFDVKD come from the germline V gene. The CDR3 consists of 14 residues. With V trimmed by 7 bases and J by 8 bases, 7 bases remained unmatched. CDR3 coding DNA: TGTGCCACCAGACCGGGACAGGGGGCAGTAGGCTACACCTTC. Translating gives CATRPGQGAVGYTF.

This clonotype was counted ten times or more. The chain recombines TRBV12-3 or TRBV12-4 with TRBJ2-5; TRBD2 agrees at 11 bases. The ends lost 5 bases at V and 4 bases at J; junction bases unmatched: 6. The CDR3 length is 15 residues. The CDR3 reads CASSLSGRDGETQYF. The CDR3 nucleotides are TGTGCCAGCAGTCTTAGCGGGAGGGATGGAGAGACCCAGTACTTC.